The 7 T cell receptor beta chains presented below share a single source sample, sequenced in a study of blood T cell repertoires in COVID-19. Some clones are missing from TCRdb's copy, which holds only in-frame ones; the method was immunoSEQ multiplex PCR. This sample has 100,000 to 150,000 clones; about 80% occur once, and the top ten carry about 17%. The source material was peripheral blood. The receptors come from a woman between 50 and 59 years old with acute or convalescent COVID-19.

This chain links TRBV5-1 with TRBJ1-2, with TRBD1 matching over 10 bases. There are 17 residues in the CDR3. Germline CDR1 SGHRS, CDR2 YFSETQ. The V segment lost 0 bases and the J segment 1 base; nucleotides outside the gene matches: 6. In DNA, the CDR3 is TGCGCCAGCAGCTTGGTGGGGACAGGGGATAGTAACTATGGCTACACCTTC. Translated, it gives CASSLVGTGDSNYGYTF.

The chain links TRBV2 to TRBJ1-4; TRBD1 aligns across 7 bases. The CDR3 is 16 amino acids. With V trimmed by 6 bases and J by 2 bases, 9 bases remained unmatched. CDR1 and CDR2 from the germline V gene are SNHLY and FYNNEI. CDR3 coding DNA: TGTGCCAGCAGGGCCAGAACAGGGGCGACTAATGAAAAACTGTTTTTT. It specifies CASRARTGATNEKLFF. Full variable domain (rest looked up from reference TRBV2 and TRBJ1-4): EPEVTQTPSHQVTQMGQEVILRCVPISNHLYFYWYRQILGQKVEFLVSFYNNEISEKSEIFDDQFSVERPDGSNFTLKIRSTKLEDSAMYFCASRARTGATNEKLFFGSGTQLSVL.

The chain couples TRBV5-8 to TRBJ1-4, with D possibly TRBD1 on 6 matching bases. V was cut by 4 bases and J by 4 bases, with 8 bases left in between. Germline V CDR1 and CDR2: SGHTS, YDEGEE. CDR3 length equals 13 residues. CDR3 sequence: CASSGDNNEKLFF. The CDR3 DNA reads TGTGCCAGCAGCGGGGACAATAATGAAAAACTGTTTTTT.

The chain is built from TRBV5-1 and TRBJ1-1; D uncertain. The V gene's germline CDR1 is SGHRS and CDR2 YFSETQ. The CDR3 is 14 amino acids. The V end lost 1 base, the J end lost 4 bases, and 11 bases lay between the germline ends. The CDR3 here is CASSLLTGSTEAFF. For the CDR3, the DNA is TGCGCCAGCAGCTTGTTGACGGGTAGCACTGAAGCTTTCTTT.

This clone has a single count. The chain couples TRBV27 to TRBJ1-2; maybe TRBD1 (6 bases). The CDR3 length is 16 residues. Germline values: CDR1 MNHEY, CDR2 SMNVEV (reference sequence). Trimming cost V 2 bases and J 6 bases, with 19 bases left between them. CDR3 loop: CASSLAGGGGENGYTF. Written as DNA, the CDR3 is TGTGCCAGCAGTTTAGCGGGAGGAGGGGGGGAGAATGGCTACACCTTC.

This clone was seen only a few times. The rearrangement joins TRBV6-4 to TRBJ2-2; 7 positions agree with TRBD1. The CDR3 length is 15 residues. Germline CDR1 reads MRHNA; CDR2 reads SNTAGT. V lost 6 bases and J lost 3; bases outside the gene matches: 7. The CDR3 DNA reads TGTGCCAGCAGAAGAACAGGGGCGGACACCGGGGAGCTGTTTTTT. It specifies CASRRTGADTGELFF.

This clone was detected only once. V is TRBV4-1 and J is TRBJ1-2, with 9 positions matching TRBD1. CDR3 length equals 16 residues. The germline gives CDR1 MGHRA, CDR2 YSYEKL. The V gene end was trimmed by 1 base and the J gene end by 5 bases; junction bases not matched to a gene: 8. Here the CDR3 DNA reads TGCGCCAGCAGCCAAGGATCTGCCGGGACAGGGTATGGCTACACCTTC. Translating it yields CASSQGSAGTGYGYTF.